This TCR beta chain was recorded in a study of blood T cell repertoires in COVID-19. Background on the study: Specimens from acute and convalescent COVID-19 originated in the United States, Italy and Spain.

Under the authors' procedure: Counts of nucleated cells, estimated from reference gene primer amplification, were obtained. Sequencing was performed with immunoSEQ multiplex PCR; in TCRdb, only in-frame clones are kept and a portion is missing. From that table come the V and J calls and clone size; the DNA was used to work out D and trimming. The repertoire has under 450,000 clones, roughly 90% of them found once; the top ten carry around 7.5%. Enrolment of Seattle patients took place during active infection, and they were followed longitudinally. From germline, CDR1 is SGHNT and CDR2 YYREEE (reference sequence). The V gene lost 4 bases and the J gene lost 2 bases, with 16 bases spanning the gap. The CDR3 runs to 15 residues.

The chain joins TRBV5-4 to TRBJ2-7; TRBD1 is a possible D gene (6 bases). The source material was peripheral blood. This clonotype was sampled from an older woman with COVID-19, enrolled during active disease. Here the CDR3 DNA reads TGTGCCAGCAGCACACGAAATACAGGGACCTACGAGCAGTACTTC. Translation: CASSTRNTGTYEQYF.